One and the same sample provided the 28 T cell receptor beta chains below, sequenced in a study of T cell responses to AZD1222 COVID-19 vaccine. Sequencing was performed with immunoSEQ multiplex PCR; in TCRdb, only in-frame clones are kept and a portion is missing. The data contain more than 60,000 clones, more than 75% of them singletons. This specimen was peripheral blood, taken 28 days after the second AZD1222 dose. The origin of the receptors is an adult who received the AZD1222 COVID-19 vaccine.

V usage is TRBV30 and J usage is TRBJ1-2; 9 nucleotides align to TRBD1. V trimming: 4 bases; J trimming: 7 bases; junction bases outside the gene matches: 4. This CDR3 is 12 amino acids long. Germline values: CDR1 GTSNPN, CDR2 SVGIG (reference sequence). The CDR3 protein is CAWKQGAGGYTF. The CDR3 region has the DNA TGTGCCTGGAAACAGGGGGCGGGTGGCTACACCTTC.

This sequence joins TRBV27 and TRBJ1-1; weak D call: TRBD1 (6 bases). This CDR3 is built from 14 residues. Germline loops: CDR1 MNHEY, CDR2 SMNVEV (reference sequence). Between the trimmed V and J ends, which lost 0 bases and 2 bases, there was a span of 7 bases. The CDR3 region is CASSLSGGNTEAFF. The CDR3, as DNA: TGTGCCAGCAGTTTATCAGGGGGAAACACTGAAGCTTTCTTT.

The V gene is TRBV2, the J gene TRBJ2-4; no clear D. Trimming removed 5 bases at V and 0 bases at J, with 17 bases between. Germline V CDR1 and CDR2: SNHLY, FYNNEI. The CDR3 has 17 residues. The CDR3 DNA sequence: TGTGCCAGCAGTCGCCCCCAGGACCCACTAGCCAAAAACATTCAGTACTTC. Encoded protein: CASSRPQDPLAKNIQYF.

Only a few counts were recorded for this clone. V and J are TRBV9 and TRBJ1-3, with TRBD1 as a possible D gene (6 bases). This CDR3 region has 17 residues. The V end lost 0 bases, the J end lost 0 bases, and 13 bases lay between the germline ends. The germline CDR1 and CDR2 sequences are SGDLS and YYNGEE. The CDR3 DNA reads as TGTGCCAGCAGCGTAGGCCAGACAGGTGGCTCTGGAAACACCATATATTTT. It codes for CASSVGQTGGSGNTIYF. Drawing the rest from reference TRBV9 and TRBJ1-3, the complete variable domain is DSGVTQTPKHLITATGQRVTLRCSPRSGDLSVYWYQQSLDQGLQFLIQYYNGEERAKGNILERFSAQQFPDLHSELNLSSLELGDSALYFCASSVGQTGGSGNTIYFGEGSWLTVV.

The gene calls are TRBV7-2 and TRBJ1-3, with D hard to call. The CDR3 consists of 16 residues. CDR1 is SGHTA and CDR2 is FQGNSA in the germline V gene. Trimming pared 2 bases from V and 4 bases from J, leaving 15 bases between. Here the CDR3 DNA reads TGTGCCAGCAGCTTAACCCTCGCCGGCTCCGGAAACACCATATATTTT. Its translation: CASSLTLAGSGNTIYF.

The chain carries TRBV28 and TRBJ2-1, with 8 bases identical to TRBD2. The germline V gene encodes CDR1 MDHEN and CDR2 SYDVKM. The junction had 10 bases not matched to a gene; V was cut back by 6 bases and J by 6 bases. The CDR3 is 15 amino acids. CDR3 sequence (DNA): TGTGCCAGCAGCAACAGCGGGGGAAATGTCAATGAGCAGTTCTTC. Encoded protein: CASSNSGGNVNEQFF.

The CDR3 loop reads CASSQDPISREQYF. The DNA for the CDR3 is TGCGCCAGCAGCCAAGACCCCATTTCTCGCGAGCAGTACTTC. The V call is TRBV4-1, the J call TRBJ2-7; D unclear. The germline V and J ends were trimmed by 0 bases and 6 bases, with 12 bases remaining between them. The CDR3 is 14 residues long. Germline CDR1 and CDR2: MGHRA and YSYEKL.

The genes are TRBV9 and TRBJ2-3, with 9 bases lining up with TRBD1. This CDR3 has 14 residues. V shed 5 bases, J shed 6 bases, and the junction held 7 bases outside the gene matches. The germline gives CDR1 SGDLS, CDR2 YYNGEE. The CDR3 sequence: CASSRDRETDTQYF. The CDR3 DNA follows: TGTGCCAGCAGTCGGGACAGGGAAACTGATACGCAGTATTTT.

V and J are TRBV6-5 and TRBJ1-6, with D uncertain. CDR1 and CDR2 (germline): MNHEY, SVGAGI. CDR3 length: 14 residues. Between the trimmed V and J ends, which lost 2 bases and 4 bases, there was a span of 6 bases. The CDR3 region has the DNA TGTGCCAGCAGTTACAGCTCGTATAATTCACCCCTCCACTTT. It translates to CASSYSSYNSPLHF.

V gene TRBV3-1 (or the pseudogene TRBV3-2) combines with J gene TRBJ2-1, with 11 nucleotides matching TRBD2. This CDR3 has 18 amino acids. V shed 4 bases and J 0 bases; nucleotides not matched to a gene: 8. Germline-derived CDR1 and CDR2 are LGHDT and YNNKEL (reference sequence). The DNA of the CDR3 is TGTGCCAGCAGCCTTAAGACTAGCGGGGTAAGCTCCTACAATGAGCAGTTCTTC. Its protein product is CASSLKTSGVSSYNEQFF.

This chain links TRBV2 with TRBJ2-1; 7 nucleotides agree with TRBD1. CDR1 SNHLY and CDR2 FYNNEI come from the germline V gene. The trim removed 5 bases at V and 7 bases at J, leaving 8 bases unmatched. CDR3 length equals 14 residues. The CDR3 is CASSTGQDWNEQFF. The CDR3 nucleotides read TGTGCCAGCAGTACCGGACAGGATTGGAATGAGCAGTTCTTC.

The chain joins TRBV11-2 to TRBJ1-6, with D maybe TRBD1 (6 bases). The length of the CDR3 is 15 residues. V dropped 3 bases and J dropped 9 bases, with 15 bases sitting between them. Germline CDR1 and CDR2: SGHAT and FQNNGV. The CDR3 protein is CASSFRGGYGSPLHF. Here the CDR3 DNA reads TGTGCCAGCAGCTTCAGGGGCGGGTACGGTTCACCCCTCCACTTT.

The chain has TRBV20-1 and TRBJ1-1; D gene ambiguous. Trimming cost V 2 bases and J 5 bases, with 6 bases left between them. The CDR3 has 11 residues. Germline CDR1 and CDR2: DFQATT and SNEGSKA (reference sequence). The CDR3 region has the DNA TGCAGTGCTAGAATCCGGACTGAAGCTTTCTTT. It yields the protein CSARIRTEAFF.

The V gene is TRBV6-1, the J gene TRBJ2-7, with TRBD1 matching over 8 bases. There are 19 residues in the CDR3. V shed 2 bases and J 0 bases; nucleotides not matched to a gene: 15. Germline CDR1 reads MNHNS; CDR2 reads SASEGT. CDR3: CASSELGRGPRTTSYEQYF. Here the CDR3 DNA reads TGTGCCAGCAGTGAATTAGGCAGGGGGCCGCGAACAACCTCCTACGAGCAGTACTTC.

The chain links TRBV11-3 to TRBJ2-7, with D perhaps TRBD1 (8 bases). V dropped 4 bases and J dropped 3 bases, with 16 bases sitting between them. This CDR3 region has 15 residues. Per the germline V gene, CDR1 is SGHNT and CDR2 is YENEEA. CDR3: CASSSGQGGGYEQYF. The CDR3 coding sequence is TGTGCCAGCAGCTCCGGACAGGGAGGGGGCTACGAGCAGTACTTC.

This clone was observed once. V and J are TRBV19 and TRBJ2-1; the match to TRBD2 covers 14 bases. The trim removed 5 bases at V and 8 bases at J, leaving 5 bases unmatched. This CDR3 is built from 15 residues. CDR1 is LNHDA and CDR2 is SQIVND in the germline V gene (reference sequence). In DNA form, the CDR3 reads TGTGCCAGTAGTTGGACTAGCGGGGGGCGGGATGAGCAGTTCTTC. Encoded protein: CASSWTSGGRDEQFF.

The V and J genes are TRBV29-1 and TRBJ1-2, with unresolved D. CDR1 is SQVTM, CDR2 ANQGSEA, per germline. This CDR3 contains 15 residues. Trimming shortened V by 3 bases and J by 0 bases, and 14 bases separated the two germline ends. The CDR3 sequence: CSVEIGITANYGYTF. DNA of the CDR3: TGCAGCGTTGAGATCGGAATTACAGCTAACTATGGCTACACCTTC. Full variable domain (missing parts from reference TRBV29-1 and TRBJ1-2): SAVISQKPSRDICQRGTSLTIQCQVDSQVTMMFWYRQQPGQSLTLIATANQGSEATYESGFVIDKFPISRPNLTFSTLTVSNMSPEDSSIYLCSVEIGITANYGYTFGSGTRLTVV.

The rearrangement uses TRBV5-6 and TRBJ1-1; D possibly corresponds to TRBD1 (6 bases). This CDR3 has 16 residues. The germline CDR1 and CDR2 sequences are SGHDT and YYEEEE. V shed 1 base and J shed 3 bases, with 16 bases lying between them. DNA for the CDR3: TGTGCCAGCAGCTTGACAGGGAGATTCGAGGACACTGAAGCTTTCTTT. Amino acids: CASSLTGRFEDTEAFF.

With respect to this clone: Other DNA sequences in this specimen translate into the identical CDR3. The genes are TRBV30 and TRBJ1-2; the D is unclear. V gave up 2 bases and J gave up 5 bases, with 9 bases separating them. The CDR3 length is 12 residues. CDR1 and CDR2 (germline): GTSNPN, SVGIG (reference sequence). The CDR3 DNA reads TGTGCCTGGAGTTCCGGGAAGTATGGCTACACCTTC. This encodes CAWSSGKYGYTF.

V and J are TRBV27 and TRBJ1-2; a possible D gene is TRBD1 (5 bases). The germline V gene has CDR1 MNHEY and CDR2 SMNVEV (reference sequence). Trimming stripped 0 bases from V and 3 bases from J, with 5 bases between. The CDR3 runs to 13 residues. CDR3 coding DNA: TGTGCCAGCAGTTTATCCAGGGACTATGGCTACACCTTC. Its protein is CASSLSRDYGYTF.

This chain links TRBV19 with TRBJ1-4; D not resolved. Trimming pared 7 bases from V and 4 bases from J, leaving 7 bases between. Germline lookup yields CDR1 LNHDA and CDR2 SQIVND (reference sequence). The CDR3 loop spans 12 amino acids. DNA for the CDR3: TGTGCCAGTAAACGGATTAATGAAAAACTGTTTTTT. This encodes CASKRINEKLFF.

The chain combines TRBV19 with TRBJ2-3; no clear D gene. The CDR3 extends over 15 amino acids. The V and J ends lost 7 bases and 7 bases respectively, with 21 bases between them. Germline CDR1 reads LNHDA; CDR2 reads SQIVND (reference sequence). The CDR3 sequence: CASTSFSGFGNTQYF. The CDR3 DNA follows: TGTGCCAGTACATCGTTCTCAGGCTTCGGAAATACGCAGTATTTT.

This clone has only one observation. The chain employs TRBV7-9 and TRBJ1-4; a possible D gene is TRBD1 (5 bases). Trimming took off 3 bases at V and 5 bases at J, with 7 bases between the two ends. The CDR3 runs to 13 residues. Germline values: CDR1 SEHNR, CDR2 FQNEAQ (reference sequence). CDR3 sequence (DNA): TGTGCCAGCAGCTTCGGGACCAATGAAAAACTGTTTTTT. Its protein is CASSFGTNEKLFF. The full variable domain, its missing parts supplied by reference TRBV7-9 and TRBJ1-4, is DTGVSQNPRHKITKRGQNVTFRCDPISEHNRLYWYRQTLGQGPEFLTYFQNEAQLEKSRLLSDRFSAERPKGSFSTLEIQRTEQGDSAMYLCASSFGTNEKLFFGSGTQLSVL.

The chain uses TRBV6-6 and TRBJ2-3; 9 bases match TRBD1. CDR1 is MNHNY and CDR2 is SVGAGI in the germline V gene (reference sequence). V was clipped by 2 bases and J by 3 bases; unmatched bases: 6. The CDR3 runs to 16 residues. The CDR3 DNA reads as TGTGCCAGCAGTTACACCGGGACAGGGTTTACAGATACGCAGTATTTT. Translation: CASSYTGTGFTDTQYF.

The chain links TRBV24-1 to TRBJ1-5, with TRBD1 matching 11 bases. The CDR3 covers 18 residues. Trimming at V came to 3 bases and at J to 4 bases, leaving 10 bases not matched to a gene. CDR1 is KGHDR, CDR2 SFDVKD, per germline. CDR3 protein: CATSDQDRGRPLNQPQHF. For the CDR3, the DNA is TGTGCCACCAGTGATCAGGACAGGGGGCGACCCCTTAATCAGCCCCAGCATTTT.

This rearrangement joins TRBV18 to TRBJ2-5; D possibly corresponds to TRBD1 (6 bases). The V end was cut by 5 bases, the J end by 2 bases, with 9 bases between. Germline-derived CDR1 and CDR2 are KGHSH and LQKENI. This CDR3 is built from 13 residues. The CDR3 region has the DNA TGTGCCAGCTCATCGGACAGACAAGAGACCCAGTACTTC. Its protein product is CASSSDRQETQYF.

A word on this clone: Different DNA sequences within this sample yield the same CDR3. The rearrangement joins TRBV7-9 to TRBJ1-5, with D tentatively TRBD1 (5 bases). This CDR3 has 14 residues. CDR1 SEHNR and CDR2 FQNEAQ come from the germline V gene (reference sequence). V was trimmed by 5 bases and J by 4 bases, leaving 12 bases between them. CDR3 sequence reads: CASSPGGGNQPQHF. CDR3 DNA sequence: TGTGCCAGCAGCCCCGGGGGGGGGAATCAGCCCCAGCATTTT.

The chain is built from TRBV18 and TRBJ2-2; D remains ambiguous. Trimming shortened V by 0 bases and J by 1 base, and 9 bases separated the two germline ends. This CDR3 is built from 16 residues. The germline V gene has CDR1 KGHSH and CDR2 LQKENI. The CDR3 here is CASSPPAAVNTGELFF. Here the CDR3 DNA reads TGTGCCAGCTCACCACCTGCAGCAGTGAACACCGGGGAGCTGTTTTTT.